The 10 T cell receptor beta chains given below trace back to one sample, sequenced in a study of early T cells in non-severe SARS-CoV-2 infection. TCRdb passed the 5' RACE reads through MiXCR, listing each CDR3 protein once. The data contain about 50,000 distinct CDR3 sequences, over 5% of them seen just once; the ten biggest clones take up approximately 6.9%. This sample comprised whole blood, obtained at baseline. The receptors were sampled from an adult who was a healthcare worker with PCR-confirmed SARS-CoV-2 infection or an uninfected control (not recorded which).

This clonotype was observed at least ten times. The genes are TRBV4-1 and TRBJ1-6; 7 nucleotides align to TRBD1. Per germline, CDR1 MGHRA and CDR2 YSYEKL. The CDR3 loop spans 17 amino acids. Trimming at V came to 2 bases and at J to 0 bases, leaving 4 bases not matched to a gene. The CDR3 DNA is TGCGCCAGCAGCCAACCGGGACAGAGCTCCTATAATTCACCCCTCCACTTT. Translating it yields CASSQPGQSSYNSPLHF.

This clonotype was counted between two and nine times. The V call is TRBV5-4, the J call TRBJ2-1; D possibly corresponds to TRBD2 (6 bases). The ends were cut back, 2 bases at V and 12 bases at J, with 21 bases in the middle. The CDR3 has 15 amino acids. The germline V gene encodes CDR1 SGHNT and CDR2 YYREEE (reference sequence). The CDR3 is CASSLAGLVRATQFF. DNA of the CDR3: TGTGCCAGCAGCTTAGCGGGCCTAGTTAGGGCAACGCAGTTCTTC.

This clonotype was detected a few times. This chain uses TRBV27 with TRBJ1-5; 8 bases map to TRBD1. CDR1 is MNHEY and CDR2 is SMNVEV in the germline V gene (reference sequence). Trimming removed 6 bases from V and 0 bases from J; junction bases left unmatched: 4. The CDR3 length is 15 residues. The CDR3 spells CASRLTGDSNQPQHF. CDR3 nucleotides: TGTGCCAGCAGATTGACAGGGGATAGCAATCAGCCCCAGCATTTT.

This clonotype was observed a handful of times. The chain carries TRBV11-2 and TRBJ2-7; TRBD1 agrees at 8 bases. Germline loops: CDR1 SGHAT, CDR2 FQNNGV. Unmatched junction bases numbered 9, after V lost 5 bases and J lost 3 bases. CDR3 length: 15 amino acids. The CDR3 nucleotides read TGTGCCAGCAGCCTCGCAGGGGGCCCCAACTACGAGCAGTACTTC. It is translated as CASSLAGGPNYEQYF. The whole variable domain, filled in from reference TRBV11-2 and TRBJ2-7, reads EAGVAQSPRYKIIEKRQSVAFWCNPISGHATLYWYQQILGQGPKLLIQFQNNGVVDDSQLPKDRFSAERLKGVDSTLKIQPAKLEDSAVYLCASSLAGGPNYEQYFGPGTRLTVT.

The chain links TRBV24-1 to TRBJ2-5; TRBD1 is a possible D gene (5 bases). Germline loops: CDR1 KGHDR, CDR2 SFDVKD. The CDR3 loop spans 15 amino acids. The V and J ends lost 9 bases and 5 bases respectively, with 21 bases between them. CDR3 residues: CATARPGAGMETQYF. DNA of the CDR3: TGTGCCACCGCACGTCCAGGTGCAGGGATGGAGACCCAGTACTTC.

The rearrangement joins TRBV7-9 to TRBJ1-1; maybe TRBD1 (5 bases). With 5 bases removed from V and 1 base from J, the gap between germline ends came to 14 bases. The CDR3 contains 15 residues. CDR1 SEHNR and CDR2 FQNEAQ come from the germline V gene (reference sequence). In DNA, the CDR3 is TGTGCCAGCAGCCGGAAACAGGACCCGAACACTGAAGCTTTCTTT. The encoded protein is CASSRKQDPNTEAFF.

V usage is TRBV6-2 or TRBV6-3 and J usage is TRBJ2-7; D possibly corresponds to TRBD2 (6 bases). The V and J ends lost 5 bases and 2 bases respectively, with 16 bases between them. CDR1 is MNHEY and CDR2 is SVGEGT in the germline V gene. The CDR3 covers 15 residues. The CDR3 DNA reads TGTGCCAGCAGTCGCGCGGGGCAGGGAGCCTACGAGCAGTACTTC. Its translation: CASSRAGQGAYEQYF.

This clonotype was picked up a small number of times. The chain couples TRBV5-1 to TRBJ2-7, with a possible D match to TRBD1 (7 bases). Germline V gives CDR1 SGHRS, CDR2 YFSETQ. The CDR3 length is 14 residues. The V gene lost 2 bases and the J gene lost 2 bases, with 11 bases spanning the gap. DNA of the CDR3: TGCGCCAGCAGCTTCGGAGGGGGCCCCTACGAGCAGTACTTC. Amino acid sequence: CASSFGGGPYEQYF.

Only a few counts were recorded for this clonotype. The chain links TRBV6-5 to TRBJ2-1, with TRBD2 identical over 10 bases. Germline CDR1 and CDR2: MNHEY and SVGAGI. J gave up 9 bases and V 0 bases, and 8 bases lay outside the gene matches. The CDR3 is 16 residues long. The CDR3 sequence: CASSYSLAGVVGEQFF. The DNA for the CDR3 is TGTGCCAGCAGTTACTCTCTAGCGGGAGTAGTGGGTGAGCAGTTCTTC.

This chain uses TRBV3-1 with TRBJ2-1; 8 bases match TRBD1. Per germline, CDR1 LGHDT and CDR2 YNNKEL (reference sequence). The CDR3 contains 14 residues. Trimming removed 3 bases from V and 4 bases from J; junction bases left unmatched: 2. CDR3 DNA: TGTGCCAGCAGCCACCGGGACAGGTACAATGAGCAGTTCTTC. As protein: CASSHRDRYNEQFF.